The 9 T cell receptor beta chains in this list originate from one sample, sequenced in a study of OX40 agonist ivuxolimab in advanced cancers. Libraries were prepared by immunoSEQ multiplex PCR; TCRdb keeps only in-frame clonotypes and omits some of them. The sample contains about 30,000 clones, about 87% of which appear only once. This material consisted of CD4+ or CD8+ T cells sorted from blood, taken in a trial of the OX40 agonist ivuxolimab. The receptors stem from an adult with an advanced solid tumor such as melanoma, head and neck, liver or kidney cancer.

The V call is TRBV14, the J call TRBJ2-7; no clear D gene. CDR1 is SGHDN and CDR2 is FVKESK in the germline V gene. The CDR3 runs 11 residues. With 3 bases removed from V and 3 bases from J, the gap between germline ends came to 3 bases. CDR3: CASSHSYEQYF. DNA of the CDR3: TGTGCCAGCAGCCACAGCTACGAGCAGTACTTC.

The chain has TRBV7-9 and TRBJ1-4; D remains unclear. The germline gives CDR1 SEHNR, CDR2 FQNEAQ (reference sequence). CDR3 length: 15 residues. Trimming cost V 3 bases and J 5 bases, with 13 bases left between them. The CDR3 region has the DNA TGTGCCAGCAGCTTCCAAATTCCCCTCAATGAAAAACTGTTTTTT. Protein: CASSFQIPLNEKLFF.

The chain is built from TRBV9 and TRBJ1-1, with a weak D call TRBD1 (5 bases). Trimming left V 0 bases short and J 6 bases short, with 9 bases between. There are 13 residues in the CDR3. Germline CDR1 and CDR2: SGDLS and YYNGEE. The CDR3 DNA reads TGTGCCAGCAGCGTAGATTCGGGGCCTGAAGCTTTCTTT. Residues: CASSVDSGPEAFF.

V gene TRBV15 combines with J gene TRBJ2-1; TRBD2 is a possible D gene (5 bases). This CDR3 has 17 residues. Trimming stripped 1 base from V and 0 bases from J, with 13 bases between. The germline V gene encodes CDR1 LNHNV and CDR2 YYDKDF (reference sequence). CDR3 in DNA: TGTGCCACCAGCAGAGCCTCTAGAACTAGCTCCTACAATGAGCAGTTCTTC. It codes for CATSRASRTSSYNEQFF.

The chain joins TRBV6-1 to TRBJ2-7; 7 positions match TRBD1. With 10 bases clipped from V and 5 bases from J, the junction kept 8 bases outside the gene matches. The CDR3 extends over 12 amino acids. Germline CDR1 is MNHNS and CDR2 is SASEGT. This chain's CDR3 is CAIRQGRNEQYF. As DNA, the CDR3 is TGTGCCATCCGACAGGGTAGAAACGAGCAGTACTTC.

This clone was counted a single time. The chain employs TRBV15 and TRBJ2-1; a weak D match, TRBD2 (6 bases). CDR1 is LNHNV, CDR2 YYDKDF, per germline (reference sequence). This CDR3 is built from 20 residues. With 5 bases removed from V and 0 bases from J, the gap between germline ends came to 26 bases. The CDR3 nucleotides are TGTGCCACCAGCCCCCGAGGTGGATATAGCGGAGATAGCTCCTACAATGAGCAGTTCTTC. Its translation: CATSPRGGYSGDSSYNEQFF.

The chain combines TRBV7-6 with TRBJ2-1; 9 positions agree with TRBD2. Per germline, CDR1 SGHVS and CDR2 FNYEAQ. Unmatched junction bases numbered 7, after V lost 1 base and J lost 6 bases. This CDR3 region has 16 residues. The CDR3 coding sequence is TGTGCCAGCAGCTTAGGCCCTAGCGGGACCGGCAATGAGCAGTTCTTC. Amino acids: CASSLGPSGTGNEQFF.

V and J are TRBV19 and TRBJ2-1; a possible D gene is TRBD2 (5 bases). V was trimmed by 2 bases and J by 0 bases, leaving 11 bases between them. Germline CDR1 and CDR2: LNHDA and SQIVND (reference sequence). The CDR3 is made up of 16 amino acids. CDR3 sequence (DNA): TGTGCCAGTAGTATATTTATGGGAGACTCCTACAATGAGCAGTTCTTC. It yields the protein CASSIFMGDSYNEQFF.

The V and J genes are TRBV7-3 and TRBJ2-1; weak D call: TRBD2 (6 bases). V gave up 0 bases and J gave up 7 bases, with 13 bases separating them. Germline V CDR1 and CDR2: SGHTA, FQGTGA. This CDR3 contains 15 residues. The CDR3 spells CASSLTSGNLNEQFF. CDR3 in DNA: TGTGCCAGCAGCTTAACTAGCGGCAATCTAAATGAGCAGTTCTTC.